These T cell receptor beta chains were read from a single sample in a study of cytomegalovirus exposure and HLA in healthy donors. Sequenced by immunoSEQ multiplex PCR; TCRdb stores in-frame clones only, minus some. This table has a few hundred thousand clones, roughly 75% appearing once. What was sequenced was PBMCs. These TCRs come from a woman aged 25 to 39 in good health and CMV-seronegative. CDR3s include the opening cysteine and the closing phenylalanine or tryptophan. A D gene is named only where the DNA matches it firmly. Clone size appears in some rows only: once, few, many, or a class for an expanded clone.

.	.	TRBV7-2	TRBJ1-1	TGTGCCAGCAGCGCCTCCCCTGCAGGGAACACTGAAGCTTTCTTT	CASSASPAGNTEAFF
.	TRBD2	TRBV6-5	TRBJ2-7	TGTGCCAGCAGTTACGGGACTAGCGGAAGCCTCTACGAGCAGTACTTC	CASSYGTSGSLYEQYF
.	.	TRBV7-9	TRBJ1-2	TGTGCCAGCAGCTCCGGGACTACGGGATCGAGCTATGGCTACACCTTC	CASSSGTTGSSYGYTF
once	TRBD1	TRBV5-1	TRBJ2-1	TGCGCCAGCGGACGACTACAGGGGGCAGGGGGTGAGCAGTTCTTC	CASGRLQGAGGEQFF
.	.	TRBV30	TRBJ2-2	TGTGCCTGGAGTACAGGGTACACCGGGGAGCTGTTTTTT	CAWSTGYTGELFF
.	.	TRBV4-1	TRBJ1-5	TGCGCCAGCAGCCAAGAATGGGGCAGCACCATGGGCAATCAGCCCCAGCATTTT	CASSQEWGSTMGNQPQHF
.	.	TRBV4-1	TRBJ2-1	TGCGCCAGCAGCCCCCGGGACTACAATGAGCAGTTCTTC	CASSPRDYNEQFF
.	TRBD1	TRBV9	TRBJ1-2	TGTGCCAGCAGCGTAGCCGGACAGGACCTTAACTATGGCTACACCTTC	CASSVAGQDLNYGYTF
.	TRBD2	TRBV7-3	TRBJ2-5	TGTGCCAGCAGCTTGAGCGGAACGGGACTAGCGGGGGGTGAACAAGAGACCCAGTACTTC	CASSLSGTGLAGGEQETQYF
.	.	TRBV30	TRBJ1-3	TGTGCCTGGATGGGGGGTGCTGGAAACACCATATATTTT	CAWMGGAGNTIYF
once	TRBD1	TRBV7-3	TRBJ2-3	TGTGCCAGCAGCTGGACAGGGAAAGATACGCAGTATTTT	CASSWTGKDTQYF
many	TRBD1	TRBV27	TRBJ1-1	TGTGCCAGCAGTTTCGGGACAGGGATGAACACTGAAGCTTTCTTT	CASSFGTGMNTEAFF
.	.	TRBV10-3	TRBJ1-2	TGTGCCATCAGTGCATACTCCGGGGGGAACTATGGCTACACCTTC	CAISAYSGGNYGYTF
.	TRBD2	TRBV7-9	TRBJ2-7	TGTGCCAGCAGCCCCCCTCCGGGACTAGCGGGGGCGTACGAGCAGTATTTC	CASSPPPGLAGAYEQYF
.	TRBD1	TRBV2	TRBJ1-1	TGTGCCAGCAGCGCCGGGACAGGATCTGAAGCTTTCTTT	CASSAGTGSEAFF
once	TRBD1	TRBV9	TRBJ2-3	TGTGCCAGCAGCGTAGACGGACAGGGGGTACAAGATACGCAGTATTTT	CASSVDGQGVQDTQYF
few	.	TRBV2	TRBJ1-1	TGTGCCAGCAGCCACAGGGAATGGGACACTGAAGCTTTCTTT	CASSHREWDTEAFF
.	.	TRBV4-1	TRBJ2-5	TGCGCCAGCAGCCAAGTCGCCAGGGTAACCCAAGAGACCCAGTACTTC	CASSQVARVTQETQYF
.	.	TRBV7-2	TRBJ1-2	TGTGCCAGCAGCTTAGTGGCTATGGGGCCTAACTATGGCTACACCTTC	CASSLVAMGPNYGYTF
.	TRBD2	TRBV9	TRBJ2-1	TGTGCCAGCAGCGGCCGGGGGGGTGGCTCCTACAATGAGCAGTTCTTC	CASSGRGGGSYNEQFF
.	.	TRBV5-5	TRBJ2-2	TGTGCCAGCAGCTTGTTCCAGGGCGGCACCGGGGAGCTGTTTTTT	CASSLFQGGTGELFF
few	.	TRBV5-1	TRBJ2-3	TGCGCCAGCAGCCAAATTCCCAGGGATACGCAGTATTTT	CASSQIPRDTQYF
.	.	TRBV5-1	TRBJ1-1	TGCGCCAGCAAGGGGGGGACGGTCAACACTGAAGCTTTCTTT	CASKGGTVNTEAFF